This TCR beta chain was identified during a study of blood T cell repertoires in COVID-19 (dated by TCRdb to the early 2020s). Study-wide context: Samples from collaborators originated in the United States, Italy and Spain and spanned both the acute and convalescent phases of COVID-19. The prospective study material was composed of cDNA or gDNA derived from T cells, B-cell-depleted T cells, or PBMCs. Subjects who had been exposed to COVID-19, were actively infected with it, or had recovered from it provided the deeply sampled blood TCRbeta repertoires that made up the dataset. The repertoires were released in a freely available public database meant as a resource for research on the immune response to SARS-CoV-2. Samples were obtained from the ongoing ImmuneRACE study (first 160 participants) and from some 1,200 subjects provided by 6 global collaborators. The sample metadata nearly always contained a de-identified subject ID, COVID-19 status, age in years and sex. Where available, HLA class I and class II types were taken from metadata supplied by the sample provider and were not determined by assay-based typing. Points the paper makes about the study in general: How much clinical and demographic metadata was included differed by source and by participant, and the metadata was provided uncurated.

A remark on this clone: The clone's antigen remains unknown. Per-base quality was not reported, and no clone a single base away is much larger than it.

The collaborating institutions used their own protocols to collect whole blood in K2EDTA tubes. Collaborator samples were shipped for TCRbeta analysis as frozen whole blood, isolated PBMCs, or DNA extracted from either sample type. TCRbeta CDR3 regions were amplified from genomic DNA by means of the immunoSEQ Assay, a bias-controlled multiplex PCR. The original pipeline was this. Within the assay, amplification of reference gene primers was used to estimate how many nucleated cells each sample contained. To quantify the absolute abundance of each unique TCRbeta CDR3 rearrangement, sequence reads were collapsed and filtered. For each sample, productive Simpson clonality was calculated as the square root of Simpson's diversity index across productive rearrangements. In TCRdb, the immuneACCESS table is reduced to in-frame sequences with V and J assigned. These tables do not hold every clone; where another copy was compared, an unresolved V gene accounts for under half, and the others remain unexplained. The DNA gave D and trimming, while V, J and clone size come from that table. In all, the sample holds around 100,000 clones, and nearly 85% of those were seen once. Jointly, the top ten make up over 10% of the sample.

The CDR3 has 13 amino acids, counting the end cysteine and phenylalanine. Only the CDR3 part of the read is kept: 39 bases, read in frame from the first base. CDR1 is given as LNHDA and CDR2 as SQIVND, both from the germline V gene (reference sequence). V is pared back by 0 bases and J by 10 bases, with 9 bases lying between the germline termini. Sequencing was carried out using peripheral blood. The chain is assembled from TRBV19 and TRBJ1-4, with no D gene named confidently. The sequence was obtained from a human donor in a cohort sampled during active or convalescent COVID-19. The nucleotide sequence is TGTGCCAGTAGTATAGATATGGAGATAAAACTGTTTTTT. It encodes CASSIDMEIKLFF. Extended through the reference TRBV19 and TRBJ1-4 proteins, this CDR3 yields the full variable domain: DGGITQSPKYLFRKEGQNVTLSCEQNLNHDAMYWYRQDPGQGLRLIYYSQIVNDFQKGDIAEGYSVSREKKESFPLTVTSAQKNPTAFYLCASSIDMEIKLFFGSGTQLSVL.